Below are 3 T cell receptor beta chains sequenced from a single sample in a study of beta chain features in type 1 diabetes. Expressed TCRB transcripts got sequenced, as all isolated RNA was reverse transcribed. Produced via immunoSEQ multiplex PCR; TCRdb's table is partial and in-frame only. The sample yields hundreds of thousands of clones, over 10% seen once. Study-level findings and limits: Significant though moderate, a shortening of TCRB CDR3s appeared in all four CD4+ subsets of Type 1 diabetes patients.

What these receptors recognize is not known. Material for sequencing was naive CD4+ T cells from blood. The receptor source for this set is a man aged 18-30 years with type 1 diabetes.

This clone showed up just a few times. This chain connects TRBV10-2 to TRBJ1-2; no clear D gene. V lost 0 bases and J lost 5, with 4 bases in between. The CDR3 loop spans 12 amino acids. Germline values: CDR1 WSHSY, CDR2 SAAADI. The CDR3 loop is CASSESQYGYTF. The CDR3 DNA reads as TGCGCCAGCAGTGAGTCCCAGTATGGCTACACCTTC.

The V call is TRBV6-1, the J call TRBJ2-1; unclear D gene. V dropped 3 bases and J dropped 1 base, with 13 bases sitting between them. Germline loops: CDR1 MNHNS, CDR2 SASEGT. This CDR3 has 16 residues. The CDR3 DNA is TGTGCCAGCAGTGACAGCGTAGCCGTTTCCTACAATGAGCAGTTCTTC. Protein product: CASSDSVAVSYNEQFF.

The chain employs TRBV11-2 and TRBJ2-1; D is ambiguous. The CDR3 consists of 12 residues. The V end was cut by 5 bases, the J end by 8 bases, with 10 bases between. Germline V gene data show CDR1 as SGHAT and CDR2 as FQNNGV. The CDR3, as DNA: TGTGCCAGCAGCCGTCAACGGGATGAGCAGTTCTTC. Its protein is CASSRQRDEQFF. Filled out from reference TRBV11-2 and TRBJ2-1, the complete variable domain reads EAGVAQSPRYKIIEKRQSVAFWCNPISGHATLYWYQQILGQGPKLLIQFQNNGVVDDSQLPKDRFSAERLKGVDSTLKIQPAKLEDSAVYLCASSRQRDEQFFGPGTRLTVL.